This T cell receptor (beta chain) was retrieved from a study of blood T cells in healthy people across ages. Regarding the study as a whole: Expanded clonotype shifts may have been confounded, as the donors had an unknown CMV status.

CDR3 length: 14 residues. Germline-derived CDR1 and CDR2 are LGHDT and YNNKEL (reference sequence). V was trimmed by 4 bases and J by 0 bases, leaving 10 bases between them. This clonotype was recorded many times. Its matching antigen is unknown. Primers used in a second PCR of roughly 7 to 12 cycles were a sample-barcoded 5' primer and a J-beta primer mix. Using its own MiXCR run on the 5' RACE reads, TCRdb lists one record per CDR3 protein. Among 550,000 to 650,000 distinct CDR3 sequences listed, under 30% were seen once. The chain combines TRBV3-1 with TRBJ2-7, with D possibly TRBD1 on 5 matching bases. This clonotype originated in a woman of 80 years or more in good health. Material: blood. CDR3 in DNA: TGTGCCAGCAGCCGCCCAGGGTTCTCCTACGAGCAGTACTTC. Residues: CASSRPGFSYEQYF.